This TCR beta chain originates from a study of regulatory T cells in long-lasting Graves disease. About the study: Under 3 months of antithyroid drugs had been taken by newly diagnosed Graves' patients. Study-wide results and limits: No thyroid tissue was studied; the work used peripheral blood only.

V dropped 2 bases and J dropped 1; count of bases not matched to a gene: 2. The germline gives CDR1 DFQATT, CDR2 SNEGSKA (reference sequence). The CDR3 has 15 amino acids. Construction of the TCR beta libraries employed iRepertoire HTBI primers in conjunction with Arm-PCR of CDR3 regions. MiXCR, run by TCRdb on the multiplex PCR reads, gives a single entry per CDR3 protein. The table shows 510,000 or so distinct CDR3 sequences, with more than 10% occurring only once. This sample's time point: newly diagnosed GD, antithyroid drugs for less than 3 months. PBMC RNA served as the TCR library source. American Thyroid Association guidelines were used to diagnose Graves' disease. In this sample, this clonotype turned up many times. Its antigen is as yet unknown. These data were likewise used in another study, on T cells in Graves' hyperthyroidism and ophthalmopathy. That study reports: Ophthalmopathy prediction by the model preceded onset by a median about 6.3 months.

The chain carries TRBV20-1 and TRBJ2-3; 11 bases are a match to TRBD2. The receptor was derived from a woman aged 25 to 45 with Graves disease. The specimen was peripheral blood mononuclear cells (PBMCs), collected at new diagnosis, from a patient treated with antithyroid drugs. The CDR3 loop is CSARLAGGGTDTQYF. As DNA, the CDR3 is TGCAGTGCTAGACTAGCGGGAGGCGGCACAGATACGCAGTATTTT.